A selection of T cell receptor beta chains follows, all from one sample in a study of regulatory T cells in long-lasting Graves disease. Each CDR3 protein is one row after TCRdb ran MiXCR on the multiplex PCR reads. Of roughly 400,000 distinct CDR3 sequences in the sample, around 20% are singletons; the top ten hold roughly an eighth. The source was peripheral blood mononuclear cells (PBMCs), collected when the disease was refractory, from a patient treated with antithyroid drugs. All receptors come from a female donor with Graves disease. CDR3s include the opening cysteine and the closing phenylalanine or tryptophan. The D gene is left open where the match is weak. The size entry is marked missing in some rows and otherwise reads once, few, many or a size class.

d_call,clone_size,j_call,v_call,cdr3_nt,cdr3_aa
.,many,TRBJ1-5,TRBV12-3/TRBV12-4,TGTGCCAGCGACCGCGGCCAGGGCCATCAGCCCCAGCATTTT,CASDRGQGHQPQHF
TRBD2,few,TRBJ2-3,TRBV11-1,TGTGCCAGCAGCCCTAGCGGGAGTGAACTAGATACGCAGTATTTT,CASSPSGSELDTQYF
.,.,TRBJ2-1,TRBV7-3,TGTGCCAGCAGCTTGGTAGGGGCGAGCTCCTACAATGAGCAGTTCTTC,CASSLVGASSYNEQFF
.,.,TRBJ2-3,TRBV12-3/TRBV12-4,TGTGCCAGCACCCCCCTCGGGCTCACAGATACGCAGTATTTT,CASTPLGLTDTQYF
TRBD1,many,TRBJ2-7,TRBV7-6,TGTGCCAGCAGCCGCATGGGACAGGGCTACGAGCAGTACTTC,CASSRMGQGYEQYF
TRBD1,many,TRBJ1-2,TRBV12-3/TRBV12-4,TGTGCCAGCAGCCCCCAGGGACAGGGGGACTATGGCTACACCTTC,CASSPQGQGDYGYTF
.,few,TRBJ2-5,TRBV5-6,TGTGCCAGCAGCTCATCCTCCCTTACCAGGGGAGAGACCCAGTACTTC,CASSSSSLTRGETQYF
TRBD2,many,TRBJ2-7,TRBV12-3/TRBV12-4,TGTGCCAGCAGTTTAACGCTCGGGACTAGCCTTCTCGAGCAGTACTTC,CASSLTLGTSLLEQYF
.,many,TRBJ1-1,TRBV12-3/TRBV12-4,TGTGCCAGCAGTTTCCGCAGGGGAAAGACTGAAGCTTTCTTT,CASSFRRGKTEAFF
TRBD2,.,TRBJ2-5,TRBV25-1,TGTGCCAGCGGGTGGACTAGCGGAGTTTCGGAGACCCAGTACTTC,CASGWTSGVSETQYF
.,many,TRBJ1-2,TRBV28,TGTGCCAGCAGTCATCGACTGACGCTAACCCGGGGCTACACCTTC,CASSHRLTLTRGYTF
.,many,TRBJ1-1,TRBV3-1,TGTGCCAGCAGCTTCAGGGAGGCTACTGAAGCTTTCTTT,CASSFREATEAFF
.,many,TRBJ1-5,TRBV28,TGTGCCAGCAGTTTGGGCCAGCCAAATCAGCCCCAGCATTTT,CASSLGQPNQPQHF
TRBD1,.,TRBJ2-7,TRBV27,TGTGCCAGCATGGGACAGGGTTACTTCCGCCCTTACAATGAGCAGTACTTC,CASMGQGYFRPYNEQYF
.,many,TRBJ1-6,TRBV3-1,TGTGCCAGCAGCGCGACCGGGATCGCCACCTCACCCCTCCACTTT,CASSATGIATSPLHF
.,many,TRBJ1-6,TRBV2,TGTGCCAGCAGGGAGGAGTATTCACCCCTCCACTTT,CASREEYSPLHF
.,many,TRBJ2-5,TRBV28,TGTGCCAGCAGTTTGGTCAAGACTCAAGAGACCCAGTACTTC,CASSLVKTQETQYF
.,many,TRBJ1-1,TRBV27,TGTGCCAGCAGTAAACAGGGCAGTGAAGCTTTCTTT,CASSKQGSEAFF
TRBD2,few,TRBJ2-7,TRBV5-1,TGCGCCAGCAGTCCCCTAGCGGGGTCCTACGAGCAGTACTTC,CASSPLAGSYEQYF
TRBD1,.,TRBJ2-7,TRBV10-2,TGCGCCAGCAGGGGGACAGGGATAAGCTCCTACGAGCAGTACTTC,CASRGTGISSYEQYF
.,.,TRBJ2-3,TRBV5-1,TGCGCCAGCAGCTTGTTGGGGAGCGGACCTACGCAGTATTTT,CASSLLGSGPTQYF
.,.,TRBJ1-1,TRBV29-1,TGCAGCGTTGTTTTTTTATTAGGGGTAGGTACTGAAGCTTCCTTT,CSVVFLLGVGTEASF
.,.,TRBJ1-1,TRBV6-4,TGTGCCAGCAGTGACCCATGGACCCTGGCCAGTTGTGAAGCTTTCTTT,CASSDPWTLASCEAFF
.,.,TRBJ1-1,TRBV18,TGTGCCAGCTCACCACGCCAGGGAGGCGCGAACACTGAAGCTTTCTTT,CASSPRQGGANTEAFF
.,many,TRBJ2-7,TRBV18,TGTGCCAGCTCACCATCGGCAGGGTACGAGCAGTACTTC,CASSPSAGYEQYF
.,few,TRBJ2-3,TRBV5-1,TGCGCCAGCAGCGCTCCCTCGGAGTCTAGCACAGATACGCAGTATTTT,CASSAPSESSTDTQYF
.,few,TRBJ2-1,TRBV11-2,TGTGCCAGCAGCTTCGTTGCCGGAGGGGGAACTGAGCAGTTCTTC,CASSFVAGGGTEQFF
TRBD2,few,TRBJ2-2,TRBV30,TGTGCCTGTAATCCAAGTTGGGAGGGCGGGGAGCTGTTTTTT,CACNPSWEGGELFF
TRBD1,few,TRBJ1-1,TRBV3-1,TGTGCCAGCAGCCAGAGAGGGGGCGGAAACACTGAAGCTTTCTTT,CASSQRGGGNTEAFF
.,many,TRBJ1-2,TRBV5-6,TGTGCCAGCAGCACGATTGGCAGAGGCTACACCTTC,CASSTIGRGYTF
.,many,TRBJ1-5,TRBV28,TGTGCCAGCAGTCCCGTTCGGGCCGATTATAGCAATCAGCCCCAGCATTTT,CASSPVRADYSNQPQHF
TRBD1,many,TRBJ1-2,TRBV10-3,TGTGCCATCAGTGAGTCCTCCGGGACAGGGGAAGGCTACACCTTC,CAISESSGTGEGYTF
TRBD1,.,TRBJ1-5,TRBV27,TGTGCCAGCGGACAGGGGTACGTGACGGGGCCCCAGCATTTT,CASGQGYVTGPQHF
.,many,TRBJ1-2,TRBV3-1,TGTGCCAGCAGCCAAGAAGACGGCGACTATGGCTACACCTTC,CASSQEDGDYGYTF
.,many,TRBJ1-4,TRBV28,TGTGCCAGCAGTTTAACCCACAGGGAAAAACTGTTTTTT,CASSLTHREKLFF
.,.,TRBJ2-2,TRBV11-2,TGTGCCAGCAGCTTAGATGGGTGTTTCGCCGGGGAGCTGTTTTTT,CASSLDGCFAGELFF